The clone carrying this T cell receptor (beta chain) has just one count. Using immunoSEQ multiplex PCR, the repertoire was profiled, and TCRdb retains in-frame clones only, with some absent. The sample holds more than 300,000 clones; 80% to 90% are singletons and the top ten take around 0.84%. This CDR3 spans 13 amino acids. V was clipped by 8 bases and J by 1 base, with 11 bases between them. Germline CDR1 MDHEN, CDR2 SYDVKM. This record belongs to a study of cytomegalovirus exposure and HLA in healthy donors. Sequenced input: PBMCs. The clonotype originates from a young woman in good health and CMV-seronegative. This sequence joins TRBV28 and TRBJ1-1; D might be TRBD1 (5 bases). CDR3: CASLEQANTEAFF. In DNA, the CDR3 is TGTGCCAGCCTCGAACAGGCGAACACTGAAGCTTTCTTT.